This T cell receptor (beta chain) is from a study of blood T cell repertoires in COVID-19. Study-level background: The United States, Italy and Spain supplied acute and convalescent COVID-19 samples. Sources were T cells, B-cell-depleted T cells, or PBMCs; the material itself was cDNA or gDNA.

CDR1 and CDR2 from the germline V gene are SNHLY and FYNNEI. J was trimmed by 8 bases and V by 4 bases; bases with no gene match: 18. The CDR3 covers 17 residues. In the original workflow: Estimates of nucleated cell counts were drawn from the amplification of reference gene primers. Sequencing used immunoSEQ multiplex PCR; TCRdb keeps in-frame clones, though not all of them. V, J and clone size were drawn from that table, and D and trimming were deduced from the DNA. The data show around 150,000 clones, roughly 87% seen once. The sequence was obtained from a woman in her fifties or sixties with active or convalescent COVID-19. V is TRBV2 and J is TRBJ1-2, with 8 bases lining up with TRBD1. The sample was peripheral blood. The CDR3 sequence is CASSVGNRGTAVGGYTF. The CDR3 nucleotides are TGTGCCAGCAGTGTGGGTAACAGGGGGACCGCCGTGGGCGGCTACACCTTC. Full variable domain (outside the CDR3, taken from reference TRBV2 and TRBJ1-2): EPEVTQTPSHQVTQMGQEVILRCVPISNHLYFYWYRQILGQKVEFLVSFYNNEISEKSEIFDDQFSVERPDGSNFTLKIRSTKLEDSAMYFCASSVGNRGTAVGGYTFGSGTRLTVV.